The entry that follows covers one TCR beta chain sequence. Vbeta (60) and Jbeta (13) primers were used in the PCR. Libraries were prepared by immunoSEQ multiplex PCR; TCRdb keeps only in-frame clonotypes and omits some of them. The sample has about 93,000 clones, roughly 79% seen once. The junction had 2 bases not matched to a gene; V was cut back by 0 bases and J by 4 bases. The germline V gene encodes CDR1 SGHTA and CDR2 FQGNSA. This CDR3 spans 15 amino acids. These data belong to a study of cytomegalovirus exposure and HLA in healthy donors. Sequencing was performed on PBMCs. The chain has TRBV7-2 and TRBJ2-1; 8 nucleotides line up with TRBD2. The sequence was collected from a man under 40 in good health and CMV-seronegative. CDR3 protein: CASSLASGTYNEQFF. The DNA of the CDR3 is TGTGCCAGCAGCTTAGCTAGCGGGACGTACAATGAGCAGTTCTTC.